Following are 11 T cell receptor beta chains from one sample sequenced in a study of PD-1 blockade in classical Hodgkin lymphoma. The table came from immunoSEQ multiplex PCR; TCRdb's copy has only in-frame clones and leaves some out. The sample lists more than 90,000 clones; roughly 81% were seen once. Every patient relapsed after autologous stem cell transplantation, and brentuximab vedotin exposure varied. This specimen consisted of peripheral blood mononuclear cells (PBMCs), obtained before the second cycle of nivolumab. Receptors were obtained from a human donor with classical Hodgkin lymphoma.

The chain has TRBV11-2 and TRBJ2-7; TRBD2 matches at 12 bases. This CDR3 spans 18 amino acids. Germline V CDR1 and CDR2: SGHAT, FQNNGV. The V and J ends lost 1 base and 2 bases, in that order; junction bases with no gene match: 9. The CDR3 DNA reads TGTGCCAGCAGCTTAGGGGGCCCCCCTAGCGGGAGGGCCTACGAGCAGTACTTC. Its translation is CASSLGGPPSGRAYEQYF.

The V call is TRBV5-4, the J call TRBJ1-1; D possibly corresponds to TRBD1 (6 bases). CDR1 and CDR2 from the germline V gene are SGHNT and YYREEE (reference sequence). The ends were cut back, 1 base at V and 3 bases at J, with 13 bases in the middle. The CDR3 covers 15 residues. Here the CDR3 reads CASSLRGGKDTEAFF. In nucleotides, the CDR3 is TGTGCCAGCAGCTTGAGAGGGGGTAAGGACACTGAAGCTTTCTTT.

The chain uses TRBV10-3 and TRBJ1-2; D is unresolved. This CDR3 is 13 amino acids long. From germline, CDR1 is ENHRY and CDR2 SYGVKD. Trimming removed 10 bases at V and 5 bases at J, with 17 bases between. The CDR3 nucleotides read TGTGCCACGTCCGAGGACGAAGGGTATGGCTACACCTTC. Translating gives CATSEDEGYGYTF.

The rearrangement joins TRBV11-3 to TRBJ2-5; 10 nucleotides match TRBD2. CDR1 is SGHNT, CDR2 YENEEA, per germline. The CDR3 is 15 amino acids. V was clipped by 6 bases and J by 2 bases; unmatched bases: 6. The CDR3 DNA reads as TGTGCCAGCAGTACTAGCGGGGAGGCTCAAGAGACCCAGTACTTC. Translation: CASSTSGEAQETQYF.

The chain joins TRBV5-6 to TRBJ2-7, with D possibly matching TRBD2 (6 bases). CDR1 and CDR2 (germline): SGHDT, YYEEEE. Trimming removed 4 bases from V and 0 bases from J, with 14 bases in between. The CDR3 contains 15 residues. In nucleotides, the CDR3 is TGTGCCAGCAGCCCGGGACTCACCCTCTCCTACGAGCAGTACTTC. The encoded protein is CASSPGLTLSYEQYF.

The CDR3 here is CASAWRAQGTDTQYF. As DNA, the CDR3 is TGTGCCAGCGCTTGGCGGGCTCAAGGCACAGATACGCAGTATTTT. The chain employs TRBV25-1 and TRBJ2-3, with D tentatively TRBD2 (5 bases). Trimming pared 8 bases from V and 1 base from J, leaving 16 bases between. The germline gives CDR1 MGHDK, CDR2 SYGVNS. This CDR3 has 15 amino acids.

This clone was counted a single time. The chain combines TRBV18 with TRBJ1-1; no definite D call. V shed 1 base and J shed 1 base, with 16 bases lying between them. Germline assignment: CDR1 KGHSH and CDR2 LQKENI. This CDR3 contains 17 residues. The chain's CDR3 is CASSPHALSSGNTEAFF. Written as DNA, the CDR3 is TGTGCCAGCTCACCACATGCGTTGTCCTCTGGGAACACTGAAGCTTTCTTT.

J is TRBJ2-7 and V is TRBV10-3; weak D call: TRBD2 (6 bases). Germline V gene sequence: CDR1 ENHRY, CDR2 SYGVKD. This CDR3 contains 11 residues. V was cut by 6 bases and J by 4 bases, with 7 bases left in between. DNA for the CDR3: TGTGCCATCAGGGAGGGATACGAGCAGTACTTC. Translated: CAIREGYEQYF.

J is TRBJ2-4 and V is TRBV19; 7 positions match TRBD1. The ends lost 4 bases at V and 3 bases at J; junction bases unmatched: 12. The CDR3 spans 17 residues. From germline, CDR1 is LNHDA and CDR2 SQIVND (reference sequence). This chain's CDR3 is CASSTGNRDRGKNIQYF. CDR3 in DNA: TGTGCCAGTAGTACGGGGAACCGGGACAGAGGCAAAAACATTCAGTACTTC.

This chain connects TRBV29-1 to TRBJ1-4; 8 bases match TRBD1. CDR1 is SQVTM and CDR2 is ANQGSEA in the germline V gene. This CDR3 is built from 11 residues. After removal of 7 bases from V and 14 bases from J, the junction contained 9 bases not matched to a gene. Here the CDR3 reads CSGNRGIDLFF. The CDR3 region has the DNA TGCAGCGGAAACAGGGGGATAGACCTGTTTTTT.

About this clone itself: Mismatch with germline at one junction end may stem from a read error. The chain links TRBV5-1 to TRBJ2-2, with D maybe TRBD1 (6 bases). This CDR3 has 14 residues. CDR1 is SGHRS, CDR2 YFSETQ, per germline. This chain's CDR3 is CASSLEDSTRELFF. The CDR3 DNA reads TGCGCCAGCAGCTTGGAGGACAGCACCCGGGAGCTGTTTTTT.